This record concerns one T cell receptor (beta chain) sequence. What it recognizes is unknown. The sample is drawn from a study of shared clonotypes between healthy human individuals. Study-wide findings and caveats: Sampling included only blood; tissue repertoires likely differ. Estimated clonotype richness was generally higher in naive than memory subsets.

An even split of each subset's genomic DNA across several immunoSEQ plates was performed. For sorted subsets, roughly 200 ng DNA per replicate equaled 30,000 or so T cell genomes. Produced via immunoSEQ multiplex PCR; TCRdb's table is partial and in-frame only. The data hold over 1.5 million clones, with around 98% observed a single time. CDR1 and CDR2 from the germline V gene are MGHRA and YSYEKL. The J segment lost 10 bases and the V segment lost 3 bases, leaving 17 bases of the junction unmatched. The CDR3 has 17 residues. The chain links TRBV4-1 to TRBJ2-1, with 8 positions matching TRBD1. Input material: naive CD4+ T cells sorted from blood. Subset of the sample: CD45RA+ positively selected. This receptor was obtained from a young man in good health. The CDR3 DNA is TGCGCCAGCAGCCATCGTTCCGGGACAGGACATCAAGGGGAGCAGTTCTTC. The encoded protein is CASSHRSGTGHQGEQFF.